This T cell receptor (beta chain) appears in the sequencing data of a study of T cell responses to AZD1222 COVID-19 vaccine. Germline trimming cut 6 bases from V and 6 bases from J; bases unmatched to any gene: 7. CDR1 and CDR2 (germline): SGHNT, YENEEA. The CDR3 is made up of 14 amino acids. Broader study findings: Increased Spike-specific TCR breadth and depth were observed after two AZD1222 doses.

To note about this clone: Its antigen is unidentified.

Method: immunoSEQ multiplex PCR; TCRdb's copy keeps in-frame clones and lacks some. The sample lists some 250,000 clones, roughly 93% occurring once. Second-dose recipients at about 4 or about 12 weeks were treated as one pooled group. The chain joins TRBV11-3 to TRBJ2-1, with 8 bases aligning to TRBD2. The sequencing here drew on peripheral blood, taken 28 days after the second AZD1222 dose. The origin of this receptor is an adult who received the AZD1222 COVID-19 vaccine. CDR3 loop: CASSRSGSPNEQFF. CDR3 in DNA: TGTGCCAGCAGTCGGAGCGGGAGCCCCAATGAGCAGTTCTTC.